Listed below are T cell receptor beta chains from one sample, sequenced in a study of shared clonotypes between healthy human individuals. Repertoires were generated with immunoSEQ multiplex PCR, while TCRdb's copy carries only in-frame clones and drops some. The sample has millions of clones, approximately 94% seen once. The sample taken for sequencing was naive CD8+ T cells from PBMCs. These receptors were obtained from a young man in good health. Some clones in this sample may be carry-over from other donors' samples. Each CDR3 is given with its conserved first and last residue. The D gene is left open where the match is weak. Size values are once, few and many counts, or a class for expanded clones, and some rows have none.

CDR3 | DNA | V | size | J | D
CASSQETYNEQFF | TGCGCCAGCAGCCAAGAAACCTACAATGAGCAGTTCTTC | TRBV4-3 | . | TRBJ2-1 | .
CASSGTLVGEQFF | TGTGCCAGCAGTGGCACACTAGTTGGTGAGCAGTTCTTC | TRBV27 | . | TRBJ2-1 | .
CASSLRQGFGNTIYF | TGTGCCAGCAGTTTAAGGCAGGGGTTTGGAAACACCATATATTTT | TRBV27 | . | TRBJ1-3 | .
CASGLAGIPEQYF | TGTGCCAGCGGCCTAGCGGGAATCCCCGAGCAGTACTTC | TRBV27 | . | TRBJ2-7 | TRBD2
CASSARDNSYEQYF | TGTGCCAGCAGCGCTAGGGACAATTCCTACGAGCAGTACTTC | TRBV13 | . | TRBJ2-7 | .
CASSAQGTGTGAQFTEAFF | TGTGCCAGCAGCGCCCAGGGGACCGGGACAGGGGCCCAATTCACTGAAGCTTTCTTT | TRBV9 | . | TRBJ1-1 | TRBD1
CASSAQTGDQNTEAFF | TGTGCCAGCAGCGCCCAGACAGGGGATCAGAACACTGAAGCTTTCTTT | TRBV7-9 | . | TRBJ1-1 | TRBD1
CASSPPGGSNTGELFF | TGTGCCAGCAGCCCGCCAGGGGGATCGAACACCGGGGAGCTGTTTTTT | TRBV13 | . | TRBJ2-2 | TRBD1
CASGLNASIDQPQHF | TGTGCTAGTGGTTTGAACGCGTCAATAGATCAGCCCCAGCATTTT | TRBV12-5 | . | TRBJ1-5 | .
CASSSLLSGRIGEQFF | TGTGCCAGCAGCTCCCTCCTTAGCGGGAGGATAGGTGAGCAGTTCTTC | TRBV7-9 | . | TRBJ2-1 | TRBD2
CASSPEREEAFF | TGTGCCAGCTCACCAGAGAGGGAGGAAGCTTTCTTT | TRBV18 | . | TRBJ1-1 | .
CASSPTKGTGELFF | TGTGCCAGCAGCCCTACTAAGGGCACCGGGGAGCTGTTTTTT | TRBV9 | once | TRBJ2-2 | .
CASSREREGNTGELFF | TGCGCCAGCAGCCGAGAGCGGGAGGGGAACACCGGGGAGCTGTTTTTT | TRBV4-1 | . | TRBJ2-2 | TRBD2
CASSVDSRRDTQYF | TGTGCCAGCAGCGTAGATTCGCGGCGGGATACGCAGTATTTT | TRBV9 | . | TRBJ2-3 | .
CASSILHRPTDTQYF | TGTGCCAGTAGTATCCTCCACAGACCTACAGATACGCAGTATTTT | TRBV19 | once | TRBJ2-3 | .
CASSNPPHLLNQPQHF | TGTGCCAGTAGTAACCCCCCTCACCTTCTCAATCAGCCCCAGCATTTT | TRBV19 | . | TRBJ1-5 | .
CASSSASGGGAHGYTF | TGTGCCAGCAGTTCCGCCTCAGGGGGGGGCGCGCATGGCTACACCTTC | TRBV27 | . | TRBJ1-2 | TRBD1
CASSFSLAGYEQYF | TGTGCCAGCAGTTTCAGTCTAGCGGGGTACGAGCAGTACTTC | TRBV28 | . | TRBJ2-7 | TRBD2
CASSQDGSGGHSVQYF | TGTGCCAGCAGCCAAGATGGTAGCGGGGGACATAGTGTGCAGTACTTC | TRBV4-2 | . | TRBJ2-7 | TRBD2
CASSIDLETYTQYF | TGTGCCAGTAGTATAGATCTCGAGACTTATACGCAGTATTTT | TRBV19 | . | TRBJ2-3 | .
CASSPGGGRVNTEAFF | TGTGCCAGCAGTCCCGGTGGGGGTAGGGTGAACACTGAAGCTTTCTTT | TRBV27 | . | TRBJ1-1 | .
CATLAGGEQFF | TGTGCCACTCTGGCGGGGGGCGAGCAGTTCTTC | TRBV15 | once | TRBJ2-1 | TRBD2
CASSPQALGAEQYF | TGTGCCAGCAGCCCCCAGGCCTTGGGGGCCGAGCAGTACTTC | TRBV2 | once | TRBJ2-7 | .
CASSPNSYNQPQHF | TGTGCCAGCAGTCCAAACAGCTACAATCAGCCCCAGCATTTT | TRBV27 | . | TRBJ1-5 | .
CASSLGGEQETQYF | TGTGCCAGCAGCTTAGGCGGTGAACAAGAGACCCAGTACTTC | TRBV7-6 | . | TRBJ2-5 | .
CASSYSSGTVDYGYTF | TGTGCCAGCAGTTACTCCTCCGGGACAGTGGACTATGGCTACACCTTC | TRBV6-5 | . | TRBJ1-2 | TRBD1
CASSPRTSGRKYEQYF | TGTGCCAGCAGCCCCAGAACTAGCGGGAGAAAGTACGAGCAGTACTTC | TRBV13 | once | TRBJ2-7 | TRBD2
CASSLTGAITDTQYF | TGTGCCAGCAGCCTCACGGGAGCAATCACAGATACGCAGTATTTT | TRBV9 | . | TRBJ2-3 | .
CASSQGAGAYEQYF | TGTGCCAGCAGCCAAGGGGCCGGTGCCTACGAGCAGTACTTC | TRBV14 | . | TRBJ2-7 | .
CASSPTYEQYF | TGTGCCAGCAGCCCGACCTACGAGCAGTACTTC | TRBV6-1 | . | TRBJ2-7 | .
CASSLGPGAGNQPQHF | TGTGCCAGCAGCTTAGGGCCGGGGGCTGGCAATCAGCCCCAGCATTTT | TRBV7-2 | . | TRBJ1-5 | .
CASSGVYEQYF | TGTGCCAGCAGTGGGGTCTACGAGCAGTACTTC | TRBV6-6 | . | TRBJ2-7 | .
CASSLDGRPIDNEQFF | TGTGCCAGCAGTTTAGACGGCAGACCTATCGACAATGAGCAGTTCTTC | TRBV27 | . | TRBJ2-1 | .
CASSLSLGVADTQYF | TGTGCCAGCAGTTTATCGCTAGGTGTCGCAGATACGCAGTATTTT | TRBV27 | . | TRBJ2-3 | .
CASSPEGANEQFF | TGTGCCAGCAGCCCAGAGGGGGCCAATGAGCAGTTCTTC | TRBV7-9 | . | TRBJ2-1 | TRBD1
CASSPGGSLYEQYF | TGTGCCAGCAGTCCCGGAGGCAGTCTCTACGAGCAGTACTTC | TRBV27 | . | TRBJ2-7 | .
CASSLSYTQPQHF | TGTGCCAGCAGTTTATCATACACACAGCCCCAGCATTTT | TRBV27 | . | TRBJ1-5 | .
CASRRSVGTATGNTIYF | TGTGCCAGCCGTCGATCCGTTGGGACAGCAACTGGAAACACCATATATTTT | TRBV28 | . | TRBJ1-3 | TRBD1
CASSPTLGSETQYF | TGTGCCAGCAGCCCGACCCTGGGTTCCGAGACCCAGTACTTC | TRBV7-9 | . | TRBJ2-5 | .
CASSQSAGQVMNTEAFF | TGCGCCAGCAGCCAGTCGGCCGGGCAAGTAATGAACACTGAAGCTTTCTTT | TRBV4-1 | . | TRBJ1-1 | .
CASSSSQGLGNQPQHF | TGTGCCAGCAGTAGCTCACAGGGGTTGGGCAATCAGCCCCAGCATTTT | TRBV28 | . | TRBJ1-5 | TRBD1
CASSEYASYNEQFF | TGTGCCAGCAGTGAGTACGCGTCCTACAATGAGCAGTTCTTC | TRBV2 | . | TRBJ2-1 | .
CASTKSRNTGELFF | TGTGCCAGCACCAAGAGCAGGAACACCGGGGAGCTGTTTTTT | TRBV7-6 | . | TRBJ2-2 | .
CASSGYGTSTYQETQYF | TGTGCCAGCAGTGGTTACGGGACTAGCACCTACCAAGAGACCCAGTACTTC | TRBV6-1 | once | TRBJ2-5 | TRBD2
CASSLDNAYEQYF | TGCGCCAGCAGCCTGGACAACGCCTACGAGCAGTACTTC | TRBV5-1 | once | TRBJ2-7 | .
CASRWGASGARYGYTF | TGTGCCAGCCGTTGGGGCGCCTCGGGGGCGCGGTATGGCTACACCTTC | TRBV28 | . | TRBJ1-2 | .
CASSDFVTSEQYF | TGCGCCAGCAGTGACTTCGTCACTTCCGAGCAGTACTTC | TRBV10-1 | . | TRBJ2-7 | .
CASSLYDTLGGYGYTF | TGTGCCAGCAGTTTATACGACACCCTGGGCGGGTATGGCTACACCTTC | TRBV28 | . | TRBJ1-2 | .
CASSFVLAGGETQYF | TGTGCCAGCAGCTTTGTGCTAGCCGGGGGGGAGACCCAGTACTTC | TRBV7-9 | . | TRBJ2-5 | TRBD2
CASSPPTVYNEQFF | TGTGCCAGCAGCCCCCCCACAGTATACAATGAGCAGTTCTTC | TRBV11-2 | . | TRBJ2-1 | .
CASSLNREPHEQYF | TGTGCCAGCAGTTTAAACAGGGAGCCCCACGAGCAGTACTTC | TRBV28 | . | TRBJ2-7 | .
CASSPSGSYNEQFF | TGTGCCAGCAGCCCTAGCGGCTCCTACAATGAGCAGTTCTTC | TRBV13 | . | TRBJ2-1 | TRBD2
CASSPWTGFDEQYF | TGTGCCAGCTCACCCTGGACAGGGTTCGACGAGCAGTACTTC | TRBV18 | . | TRBJ2-7 | TRBD1
CASSLSLGRDGYTF | TGTGCCAGCAGCTTGAGCCTGGGACGGGATGGCTACACCTTC | TRBV5-4 | . | TRBJ1-2 | .
CASSSRPGFVSREQFF | TGTGCCAGCAGCTCCCGCCCAGGTTTCGTTTCGCGTGAGCAGTTCTTC | TRBV5-6 | . | TRBJ2-1 | .
CASSLGAGSGDTIYF | TGTGCCAGCAGCTTAGGTGCGGGTTCAGGGGACACCATATATTTT | TRBV7-8 | . | TRBJ1-3 | .
CASSLSAGPLYEQYF | TGTGCCAGCAGCTTAAGTGCTGGCCCCCTCTACGAGCAGTACTTC | TRBV11-3 | . | TRBJ2-7 | .
CASSGGTVYEQYF | TGTGCCAGCAGCGGGGGGACGGTCTACGAGCAGTACTTC | TRBV5-6 | . | TRBJ2-7 | .
CASSLGQLNTGELFF | TGTGCCAGCAGTTTGGGGCAGCTTAACACCGGGGAGCTGTTTTTT | TRBV28 | . | TRBJ2-2 | .
CASSQEYATLSYEQYF | TGTGCCAGCAGCCAAGAGTACGCGACACTTTCCTACGAGCAGTACTTC | TRBV4-2 | . | TRBJ2-7 | .